This T cell receptor (beta chain) was recorded in a study of T-cell reconstitution after alpha-beta-depleted transplantation in children. Study conclusions and caveats: Some patients' high day-60 TCRbeta diversity was traced to surviving recipient T cells and thymic progenitors. T-cell counts and diversity at one year following transplant were attributed mainly to newly produced T cells. The origin of alpha-beta T cells about two months after transplant was reportedly several hundred expanded graft clones.

Preparation of the TCRbeta library involved a method that used unique molecular identifiers. TCRdb reprocessed the PCR reads with MiXCR, giving one entry per CDR3 protein. The sample holds approximately 99,000 distinct CDR3 sequences, about 6% seen once. This clonotype came up a few times. Antigen unknown. V was pared by 5 bases and J by 6 bases, with 23 bases between. The CDR3 is 16 amino acids. Germline V gene lookup returns CDR1 SEHNR and CDR2 FQNEAQ (reference sequence). The source is a male patient under 10 years old who had a stem cell transplant for acute lymphoblastic leukemia, so the T cells may come from the graft donor. This specimen was PBMCs, mostly from graft donor cells, taken 360 days after TCRalphabeta/CD19-depleted stem cell transplant. This chain connects TRBV7-9 to TRBJ2-7; possible D gene TRBD2, 5 bases. The CDR3 loop reads CASSTLAWADGREQYF. Written as DNA, the CDR3 is TGTGCCAGCAGCACCCTAGCTTGGGCCGACGGACGCGAGCAGTACTTC.